This TCR beta chain was captured by sequencing in a study of blood T cell repertoires in COVID-19. Overall study context: Sites across the United States, Italy and Spain contributed samples from acute and convalescent COVID-19.

V dropped 4 bases and J dropped 2; count of bases not matched to a gene: 6. There are 17 residues in the CDR3. Per germline, CDR1 LGHDT and CDR2 YNNKEL (reference sequence). Assay used: immunoSEQ multiplex PCR; TCRdb lists only in-frame clones, some missing. The sample includes 150,000 to 200,000 clones, roughly 84% of them seen just once. The sample comprised PBMCs or T cells enriched from blood (not recorded which). The source is a woman in her 30s who had been exposed to COVID-19. V gene TRBV3-1 (or the pseudogene TRBV3-2) combines with J gene TRBJ2-3, with 13 bases that match TRBD2. The CDR3 DNA sequence: TGTGCCAGCAGCCTACCGGGACTAGCGGGGTCCACAGATACGCAGTATTTT. Protein sequence: CASSLPGLAGSTDTQYF.